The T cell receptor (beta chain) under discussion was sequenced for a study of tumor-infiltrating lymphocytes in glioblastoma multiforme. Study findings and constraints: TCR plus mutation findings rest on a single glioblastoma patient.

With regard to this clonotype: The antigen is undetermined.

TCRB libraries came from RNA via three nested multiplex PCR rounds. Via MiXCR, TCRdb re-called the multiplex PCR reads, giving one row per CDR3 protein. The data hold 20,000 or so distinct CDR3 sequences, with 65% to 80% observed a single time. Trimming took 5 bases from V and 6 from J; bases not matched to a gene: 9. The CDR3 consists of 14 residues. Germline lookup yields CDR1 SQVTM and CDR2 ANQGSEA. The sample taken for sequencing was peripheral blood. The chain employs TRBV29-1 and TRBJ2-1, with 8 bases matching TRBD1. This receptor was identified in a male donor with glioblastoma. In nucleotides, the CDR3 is TGCAGCGTTTCACAGGGGGAGCTCGGCAATGAGCAGTTCTTC. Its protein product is CSVSQGELGNEQFF.